The source of this TCR beta chain is a study of cytomegalovirus exposure and HLA in healthy donors. The PCR contained 60 Vbeta and 13 Jbeta primers. Clones were read by immunoSEQ multiplex PCR, and TCRdb kept only the in-frame ones, dropping some. The sample lists 150,000 to 200,000 clones, 60% to 85% occurring once. While unrecorded immune exposures were likely, the donors were nominally healthy when sampled. CDR3 size: 12 residues. V gave up 9 bases and J gave up 12 bases; unmatched junction bases: 13. CDR1 is SNHLY, CDR2 FYNNEI, per germline. The chain is built from TRBV2 and TRBJ2-7, with 8 bases lining up with TRBD1. This clonotype originated in a male donor in good health and CMV-seropositive. The sequencing input was PBMCs. The DNA for the CDR3 is TGTGCCAGTAAATCCGTGACAGGGGTTCCGTACTTC. This sequence encodes CASKSVTGVPYF. Drawing the rest from reference TRBV2 and TRBJ2-7, the complete variable domain is EPEVTQTPSHQVTQMGQEVILRCVPISNHLYFYWYRQILGQKVEFLVSFYNNEISEKSEIFDDQFSVERPDGSNFTLKIRSTKLEDSAMYFCASKSVTGVPYFGPGTRLTVT.